This is a list of T cell receptor beta chains from one sample in a study of T cell changes during pregnancy in multiple sclerosis. Some clones are missing from TCRdb's copy, which holds only in-frame ones; the method was immunoSEQ multiplex PCR. The table shows approximately 71,000 clones, with just under 95% occurring only once. The source was peripheral blood, collected in the second trimester of pregnancy. The receptors were gathered from a female donor with multiple sclerosis, enrolled in a pregnancy study. Each CDR3 is given with its conserved first and last residue. The D gene is left open where the match is weak. A clone size is listed for some rows: how often the clone was seen (once, few, many), or a class if it is expanded.

j_call clone_size d_call v_call cdr3_length cdr3_aa cdr3_nt
TRBJ2-7 NA NA TRBV11-3 11 CASSPNNEQYF TGTGCCAGCAGTCCGAACAACGAGCAGTACTTC
TRBJ2-1 NA TRBD2 TRBV5-4 17 CASSLGGASGLYNEQFF TGTGCCAGCAGCTTGGGGGGGGCTAGCGGGCTTTACAATGAGCAGTTCTTC
TRBJ2-3 once TRBD2 TRBV7-6 18 CASSKSAGGLWSTDTQYF TGTGCCAGCAGCAAAAGTGCGGGGGGGCTTTGGAGCACAGATACGCAGTATTTT
TRBJ2-7 NA TRBD2 TRBV4-1 15 CASSRLAGVSYEQYF TGCGCCAGCAGCCGCTTAGCGGGGGTCTCCTACGAGCAGTACTTC
TRBJ1-6 NA TRBD1 TRBV27 16 CASSPIPTGVNSPLHF TGTGCCAGCAGTCCGATCCCGACAGGGGTTAATTCACCCCTCCACTTT
TRBJ1-6 NA TRBD1 TRBV9 15 CASSPPQGGNSPLHF TGTGCCAGCAGCCCCCCCCAGGGGGGTAATTCACCCCTCCACTTT
TRBJ2-6 NA NA TRBV28 16 CASSILRVLGANVLTF TGTGCCAGCAGTATCCTCAGGGTCCTTGGGGCCAACGTCCTGACTTTC
TRBJ2-1 few NA TRBV2 13 CASGEEVNNEQFF TGTGCCAGCGGGGAGGAAGTCAACAATGAGCAGTTCTTC
TRBJ2-7 NA TRBD1 TRBV6-6 15 CASSYPGTGVHEQYF TGTGCCAGCAGTTACCCCGGGACAGGTGTCCACGAGCAGTACTTC
TRBJ2-5 NA TRBD2 TRBV9 14 CASSAGLATETQYF TGTGCCAGCAGCGCGGGACTAGCTACGGAGACCCAGTACTTC
TRBJ2-5 NA NA TRBV11-3 14 CASSSYQGRETQYF TGTGCCAGCAGCTCCTATCAAGGGAGAGAGACCCAGTACTTC
TRBJ2-1 NA TRBD2 TRBV30 19 CAYTLGTSGGAGPYNEQFF TGTGCCTATACCCTCGGGACTAGCGGGGGGGCCGGGCCCTACAATGAGCAGTTCTTC
TRBJ2-4 NA TRBD1 TRBV6-6 15 CASSPRQGRKNIQYF TGTGCCAGCAGCCCAAGACAGGGGCGAAAAAACATTCAGTACTTC
TRBJ2-5 NA TRBD1 TRBV15 16 CATSSGARGNQETQYF TGTGCCACCAGCAGTGGGGCCAGGGGGAACCAAGAGACCCAGTACTTC
TRBJ1-1 NA TRBD1 TRBV11-3 15 CASSQMATGGTEAFF TGTGCCAGCAGCCAGATGGCGACAGGGGGGACTGAAGCTTTCTTT
TRBJ2-7 few TRBD2 TRBV11-1 12 CASSPGLAVQYF TGTGCCAGCAGCCCGGGACTAGCGGTGCAGTACTTC
TRBJ1-1 NA NA TRBV30 13 CAWSEQFNTEAFF TGTGCCTGGAGTGAACAGTTCAACACTGAAGCTTTCTTT
TRBJ1-1 NA NA TRBV6-5 14 CASRAGGGYTEAFF TGTGCCAGCAGGGCGGGCGGGGGTTACACTGAAGCTTTCTTT
TRBJ2-3 NA NA TRBV4-3 15 CASSQGDTSTDTQYF TGCGCCAGCAGCCAAGGGGACACTAGCACAGATACGCAGTATTTT
TRBJ2-1 NA TRBD1 TRBV7-2 15 CASSLIGQGANEQFF TGTGCCAGCAGCCTAATCGGACAGGGAGCCAATGAGCAGTTCTTC
TRBJ2-1 NA TRBD2 TRBV5-4 15 CASSLSGGNYNEQFF TGTGCCAGCAGCTTGTCGGGAGGGAACTACAATGAGCAGTTCTTC
TRBJ2-7 NA NA TRBV2 14 CASSVGQGNREQYF TGTGCCAGCAGTGTGGGGCAGGGGAATCGCGAGCAGTACTTC
TRBJ2-3 NA TRBD2 TRBV7-9 17 CASSSMLAGGNTDTQYF TGTGCCAGCAGCTCCATGCTAGCGGGGGGCAACACAGATACGCAGTATTTT
TRBJ2-1 many NA TRBV5-1 12 CASSLTNVEQFF TGCGCCAGCAGCTTGACTAACGTTGAGCAGTTCTTC
TRBJ2-5 NA TRBD1 TRBV2 13 CASSEGTGETQYF TGTGCCAGCAGTGAAGGGACAGGGGAGACCCAGTACTTC
TRBJ2-7 NA TRBD2 TRBV5-1 18 CASSLGSQTSGVPYEQYF TGCGCCAGCAGCTTGGGCTCCCAGACTAGCGGAGTTCCCTACGAGCAGTACTTC
TRBJ2-3 once TRBD2 TRBV29-1 16 CSAGGWVAGSTDTQYF TGCAGCGCCGGGGGTTGGGTAGCGGGGAGCACAGATACGCAGTATTTT
TRBJ2-3 NA TRBD2 TRBV14 18 CASSLGTSGSVRRDTQYF TGTGCCAGCAGCCTCGGGACTAGCGGGAGCGTTAGAAGAGATACGCAGTATTTT
TRBJ1-2 NA TRBD1 TRBV5-1 15 CASSLDGTDTYGYTF TGCGCCAGCAGCTTGGATGGGACAGATACCTATGGCTACACCTTC
TRBJ1-2 NA NA TRBV18 15 CASSPEGRVNYGYTF TGTGCCAGCTCACCAGAAGGCAGGGTGAACTATGGCTACACCTTC
TRBJ1-2 NA TRBD1 TRBV6-1 14 CASRGGQDLYGYTF TGTGCCAGCAGGGGTGGACAGGACCTCTATGGCTACACCTTC
TRBJ2-6 NA NA TRBV29-1 13 CSVPGAGANVLTF TGCAGCGTGCCCGGTGCTGGGGCCAACGTCCTGACTTTC
TRBJ2-7 NA NA TRBV6-1 15 CASSEGVLRLYEQYF TGTGCCAGCAGTGAAGGGGTCCTAAGACTCTACGAGCAGTACTTC
TRBJ2-7 once TRBD1 TRBV5-1 16 CASRMRTGISSYEQYF TGCGCCAGCAGAATGCGGACAGGGATAAGCTCCTACGAGCAGTACTTC
TRBJ1-2 NA NA TRBV2 14 CASSEEAHLYGYTF TGTGCCAGCAGTGAGGAGGCCCATCTCTATGGCTACACCTTC
TRBJ2-7 NA NA TRBV28 12 CASSRRDRVQYF TGTGCCAGCAGCCGCCGGGATAGGGTGCAGTACTTC
TRBJ1-3 NA NA TRBV5-4 15 CASSLVGARRNTIYF TGTGCCAGCAGCTTGGTGGGGGCTCGGAGAAACACCATATATTTT
TRBJ2-2 NA TRBD2 TRBV9 18 CASSVGTSGGVNTGELFF TGTGCCAGCAGCGTGGGGACTAGCGGGGGGGTGAACACCGGGGAGCTGTTTTTT
TRBJ1-5 NA TRBD1 TRBV7-9 14 CASSLDRGNQPQHF TGTGCCAGCAGCCTGGACAGGGGCAATCAGCCCCAGCATTTT
TRBJ2-6 once NA TRBV6-1 11 CASSGSSVLTF TGTGCCAGCAGTGGCTCGAGCGTCCTGACTTTC
TRBJ2-1 NA NA TRBV6-5 16 CASSSWQTIEGNEQFF TGTGCCAGCAGTTCTTGGCAGACTATAGAGGGCAATGAGCAGTTCTTC
TRBJ2-5 once TRBD2 TRBV7-9 17 CASSLVPVRTSVKTQYF TGTGCCAGCAGCTTAGTGCCAGTACGGACTAGCGTAAAGACCCAGTACTTC
TRBJ2-3 NA NA TRBV2 15 CASVRGLGLTDTQYF TGTGCCAGCGTGCGGGGGCTAGGGTTAACAGATACGCAGTATTTT
TRBJ2-1 NA TRBD1 TRBV5-4 16 CASSLGAGGNNNEQFF TGTGCCAGCAGCTTAGGCGCAGGGGGAAATAACAATGAGCAGTTCTTC
TRBJ2-7 NA TRBD2 TRBV28 14 CASMFPSGKYEQYF TGTGCCAGCATGTTCCCTAGCGGGAAGTACGAGCAGTACTTC
TRBJ2-1 NA NA TRBV18 15 CASSPTGTKGNEQFF TGTGCCAGCTCACCAACAGGGACAAAGGGAAATGAGCAGTTCTTC
TRBJ2-3 NA TRBD2 TRBV11-2 19 CASSWTLQLSGVGWDTQYF TGTGCCAGCAGCTGGACACTCCAGTTAAGCGGGGTTGGATGGGATACGCAGTATTTT
TRBJ2-1 NA NA TRBV28 12 CASSLAWGEQFF TGTGCCAGCAGTCTAGCGTGGGGGGAGCAGTTCTTC
TRBJ2-3 NA NA TRBV7-9 14 CASSGLLHTDTQYF TGTGCCAGTTCGGGACTGCTCCACACAGATACGCAGTATTTT
TRBJ2-1 NA NA TRBV9 15 CASSSGSSSYNEQFF TGTGCCAGCAGCTCCGGGAGTAGCTCCTACAATGAGCAGTTCTTC
TRBJ1-1 NA NA TRBV20-1 11 CSAVQGTEAFF TGCAGTGCTGTGCAGGGGACTGAAGCTTTCTTT
TRBJ2-7 NA NA TRBV18 16 CASSPETGQTFYEQYF TGTGCCAGCTCTCCCGAGACGGGACAAACGTTCTACGAGCAGTACTTC
TRBJ2-1 NA TRBD2 TRBV9 16 CASSVAGGPGYNEQFF TGTGCCAGCAGCGTAGCGGGGGGGCCTGGGTACAATGAGCAGTTCTTC
TRBJ1-4 NA TRBD1 TRBV14 14 CASSLLGTGGKLFF TGTGCCAGCAGCCTCCTCGGGACAGGGGGGAAACTGTTTTTT
TRBJ1-2 NA NA TRBV11-3 13 CASSGGTNYGYTF TGTGCCAGCAGCGGTGGGACAAACTATGGCTACACCTTC
TRBJ1-1 NA NA TRBV4-3 14 CASSPGQVNTEAFF TGCGCCAGCAGCCCCGGACAAGTGAACACTGAAGCTTTCTTT
TRBJ2-1 NA NA TRBV4-1 12 CASSANYNEQFF TGCGCCAGCAGCGCTAATTACAATGAGCAGTTCTTC
TRBJ1-5 NA NA TRBV6-1 15 CASTVDRTSNQPQHF TGTGCCAGCACCGTCGACAGGACTAGCAATCAGCCCCAGCATTTT